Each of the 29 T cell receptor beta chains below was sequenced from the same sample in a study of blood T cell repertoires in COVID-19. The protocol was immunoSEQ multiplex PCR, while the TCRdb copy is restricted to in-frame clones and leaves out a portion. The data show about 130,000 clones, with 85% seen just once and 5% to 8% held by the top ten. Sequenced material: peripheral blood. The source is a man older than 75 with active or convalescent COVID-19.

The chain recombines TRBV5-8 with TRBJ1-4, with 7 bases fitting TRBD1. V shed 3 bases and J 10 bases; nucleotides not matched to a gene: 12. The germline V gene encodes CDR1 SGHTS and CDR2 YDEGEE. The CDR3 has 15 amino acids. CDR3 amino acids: CASSYTGAGVGKLFF. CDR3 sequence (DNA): TGTGCCAGCAGCTATACAGGGGCCGGGGTGGGAAAACTGTTTTTT.

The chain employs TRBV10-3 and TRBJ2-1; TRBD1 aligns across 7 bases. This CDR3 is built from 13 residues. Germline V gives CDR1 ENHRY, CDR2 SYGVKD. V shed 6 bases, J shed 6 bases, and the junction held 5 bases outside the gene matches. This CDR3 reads CAIRKGASNEQFF. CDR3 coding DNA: TGTGCCATCAGGAAGGGGGCGAGCAATGAGCAGTTCTTC.

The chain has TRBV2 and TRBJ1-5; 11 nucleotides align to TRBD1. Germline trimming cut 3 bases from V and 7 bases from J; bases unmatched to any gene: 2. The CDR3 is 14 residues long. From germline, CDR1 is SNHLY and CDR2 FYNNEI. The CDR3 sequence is CASSEDRGLQPQHF. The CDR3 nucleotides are TGTGCCAGCAGTGAGGACAGGGGGCTACAGCCCCAGCATTTT.

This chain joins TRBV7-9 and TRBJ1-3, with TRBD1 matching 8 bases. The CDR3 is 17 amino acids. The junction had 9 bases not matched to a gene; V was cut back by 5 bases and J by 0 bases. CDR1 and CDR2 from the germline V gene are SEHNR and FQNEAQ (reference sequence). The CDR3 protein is CASSTRTGPFSGNTIYF. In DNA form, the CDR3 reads TGTGCCAGCAGCACAAGGACAGGGCCCTTCTCTGGAAACACCATATATTTT.

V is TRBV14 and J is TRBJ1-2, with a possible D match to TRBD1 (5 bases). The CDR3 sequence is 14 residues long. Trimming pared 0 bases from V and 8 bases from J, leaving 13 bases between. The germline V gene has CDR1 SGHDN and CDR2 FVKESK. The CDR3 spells CASSQDLGLYGYTF. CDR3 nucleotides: TGTGCCAGCAGCCAAGATTTGGGGCTGTACGGCTACACCTTC.

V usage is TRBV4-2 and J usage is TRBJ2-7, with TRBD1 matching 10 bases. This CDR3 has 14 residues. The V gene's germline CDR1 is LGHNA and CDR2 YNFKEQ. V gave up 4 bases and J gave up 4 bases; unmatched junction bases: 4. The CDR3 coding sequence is TGTGCCAGCAGCCCGGACAGGGGGGCATACGAGCAGTACTTC. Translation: CASSPDRGAYEQYF.

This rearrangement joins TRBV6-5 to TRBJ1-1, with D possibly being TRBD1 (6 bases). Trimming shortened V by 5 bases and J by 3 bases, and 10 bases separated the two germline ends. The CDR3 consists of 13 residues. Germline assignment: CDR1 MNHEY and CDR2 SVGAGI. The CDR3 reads CASSPTGDTEAFF. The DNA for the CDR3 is TGTGCCAGCAGTCCGACAGGAGACACTGAAGCTTTCTTT.

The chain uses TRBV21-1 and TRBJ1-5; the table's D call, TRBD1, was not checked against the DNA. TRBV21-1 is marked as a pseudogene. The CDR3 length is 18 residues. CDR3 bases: TGTGCCAGCAGCACAAGGGGGACAGGGGTCAATAGCAATCAGCCCCAGCATTTT. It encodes CASSTRGTGVNSNQPQHF.

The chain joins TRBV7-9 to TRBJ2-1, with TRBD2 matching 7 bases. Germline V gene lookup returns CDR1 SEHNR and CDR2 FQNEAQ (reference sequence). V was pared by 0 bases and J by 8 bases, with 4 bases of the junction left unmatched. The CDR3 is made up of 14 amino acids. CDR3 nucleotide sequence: TGTGCCAGCAGCTTAGCGGGACGGGGGGATGAGCAGTTCTTC. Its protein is CASSLAGRGDEQFF.

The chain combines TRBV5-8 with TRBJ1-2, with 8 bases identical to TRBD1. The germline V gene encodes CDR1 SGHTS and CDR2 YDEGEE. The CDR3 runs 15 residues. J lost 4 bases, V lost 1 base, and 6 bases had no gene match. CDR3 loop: CASSLLQGGGYGYTF. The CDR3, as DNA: TGTGCCAGCAGCTTGCTACAGGGGGGAGGCTATGGCTACACCTTC.

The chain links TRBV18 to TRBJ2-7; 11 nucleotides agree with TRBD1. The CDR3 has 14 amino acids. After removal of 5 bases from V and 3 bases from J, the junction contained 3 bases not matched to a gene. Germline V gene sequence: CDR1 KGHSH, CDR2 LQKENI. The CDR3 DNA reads TGTGCCAGCTCATCGGGACAGGGGGGCTACGAGCAGTACTTC. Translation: CASSSGQGGYEQYF.

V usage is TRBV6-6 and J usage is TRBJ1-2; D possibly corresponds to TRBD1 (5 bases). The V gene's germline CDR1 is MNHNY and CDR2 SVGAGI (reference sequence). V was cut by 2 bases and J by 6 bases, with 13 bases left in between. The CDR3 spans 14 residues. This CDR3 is CASSYMGGSDGYTF. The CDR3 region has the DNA TGTGCCAGCAGTTACATGGGGGGGTCGGATGGCTACACCTTC.

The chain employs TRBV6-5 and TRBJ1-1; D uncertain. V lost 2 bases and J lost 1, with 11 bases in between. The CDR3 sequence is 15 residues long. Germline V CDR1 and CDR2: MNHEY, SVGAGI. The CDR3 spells CASSYGSEPNTEAFF. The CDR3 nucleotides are TGTGCCAGCAGTTACGGATCGGAGCCGAACACTGAAGCTTTCTTT.

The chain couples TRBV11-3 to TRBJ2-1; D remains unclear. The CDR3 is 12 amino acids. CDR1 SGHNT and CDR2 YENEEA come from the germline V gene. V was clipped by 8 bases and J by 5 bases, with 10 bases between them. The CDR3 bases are TGTGCCAGCGGCAGGAATCACAATGAGCAGTTCTTC. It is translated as CASGRNHNEQFF.

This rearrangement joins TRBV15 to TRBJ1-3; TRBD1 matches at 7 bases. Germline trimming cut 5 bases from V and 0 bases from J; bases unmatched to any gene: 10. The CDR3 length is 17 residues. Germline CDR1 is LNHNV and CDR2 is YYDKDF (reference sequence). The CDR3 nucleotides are TGTGCCACCAGCTACACCAGACAGGGTATCTCTGGAAACACCATATATTTT. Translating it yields CATSYTRQGISGNTIYF.

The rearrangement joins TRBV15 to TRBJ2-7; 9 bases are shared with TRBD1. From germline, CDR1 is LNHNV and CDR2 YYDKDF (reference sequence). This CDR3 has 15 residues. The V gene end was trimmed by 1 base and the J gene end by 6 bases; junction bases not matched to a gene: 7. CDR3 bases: TGTGCCACCAGCAGAGCTACAGGGGGCTTTCGCGAGCAGTACTTC. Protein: CATSRATGGFREQYF.

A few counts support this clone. DNA for the CDR3: TGTGCCAGCAGCCTCCTTTGGCGGGAGATCCATGAGCAGTTCTTC. It translates to CASSLLWREIHEQFF. The V and J genes are TRBV5-5 and TRBJ2-1; 7 bases match TRBD2. Trimming took 4 bases from V and 8 from J; bases not matched to a gene: 12. CDR1 and CDR2 (germline): SGHKS, YYEKEE (reference sequence). The CDR3 has 15 residues.

As DNA, the CDR3 is TGTGCCAGCAGCGTGGTGGAGGGCACCGGGGAGCTGTTTTTT. Its protein is CASSVVEGTGELFF. J is TRBJ2-2 and V is TRBV9; possible D gene TRBD2, 6 bases. The CDR3 extends over 14 amino acids. V gave up 2 bases and J gave up 4 bases, with 9 bases separating them. CDR1 and CDR2 (germline): SGDLS, YYNGEE.

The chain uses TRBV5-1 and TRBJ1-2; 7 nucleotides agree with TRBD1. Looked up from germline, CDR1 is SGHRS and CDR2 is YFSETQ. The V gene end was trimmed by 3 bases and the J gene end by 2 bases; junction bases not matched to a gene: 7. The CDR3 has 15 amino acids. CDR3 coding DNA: TGCGCCAGCAGCTCGAGACAGGGAGAGAACTATGGCTACACCTTC. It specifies CASSSRQGENYGYTF. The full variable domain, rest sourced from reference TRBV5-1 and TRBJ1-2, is KAGVTQTPRYLIKTRGQQVTLSCSPISGHRSVSWYQQTPGQGLQFLFEYFSETQRNKGNFPGRFSGRQFSNSRSEMNVSTLELGDSALYLCASSSRQGENYGYTFGSGTRLTVV.

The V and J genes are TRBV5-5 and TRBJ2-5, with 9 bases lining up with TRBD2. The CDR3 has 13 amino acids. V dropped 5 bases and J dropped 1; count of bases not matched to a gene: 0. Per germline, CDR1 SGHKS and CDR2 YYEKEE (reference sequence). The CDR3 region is CASRTSGQETQYF. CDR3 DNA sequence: TGTGCCAGCAGGACTAGCGGCCAAGAGACCCAGTACTTC.

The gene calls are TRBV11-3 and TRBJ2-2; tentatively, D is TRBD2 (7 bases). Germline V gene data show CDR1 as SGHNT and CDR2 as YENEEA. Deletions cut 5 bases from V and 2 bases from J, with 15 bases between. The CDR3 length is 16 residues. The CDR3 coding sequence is TGTGCCAGCAGCCCGGGGGCTAGCGGTAACACCGGGGAGCTGTTTTTT. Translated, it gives CASSPGASGNTGELFF.

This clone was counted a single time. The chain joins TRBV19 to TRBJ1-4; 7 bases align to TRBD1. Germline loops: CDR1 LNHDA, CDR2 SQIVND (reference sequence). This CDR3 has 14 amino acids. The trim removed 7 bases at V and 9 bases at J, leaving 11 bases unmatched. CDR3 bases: TGTGCCAGTACCGACAGGGAGGAATGGAAAAAACTGTTTTTT. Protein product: CASTDREEWKKLFF.

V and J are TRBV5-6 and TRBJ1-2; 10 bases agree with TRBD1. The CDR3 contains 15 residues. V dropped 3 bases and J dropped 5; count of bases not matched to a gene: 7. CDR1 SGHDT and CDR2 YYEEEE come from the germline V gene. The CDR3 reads CASSSATGGSYGYTF. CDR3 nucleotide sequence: TGTGCCAGCAGCTCGGCGACAGGGGGCTCGTATGGCTACACCTTC.

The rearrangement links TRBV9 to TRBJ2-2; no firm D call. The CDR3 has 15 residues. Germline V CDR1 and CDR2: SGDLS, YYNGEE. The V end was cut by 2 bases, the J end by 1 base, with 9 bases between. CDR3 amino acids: CASSVPAGNTGELFF. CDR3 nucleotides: TGTGCCAGCAGCGTCCCCGCCGGGAACACCGGGGAGCTGTTTTTT. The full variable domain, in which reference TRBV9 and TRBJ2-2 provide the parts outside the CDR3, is DSGVTQTPKHLITATGQRVTLRCSPRSGDLSVYWYQQSLDQGLQFLIQYYNGEERAKGNILERFSAQQFPDLHSELNLSSLELGDSALYFCASSVPAGNTGELFFGEGSRLTVL.

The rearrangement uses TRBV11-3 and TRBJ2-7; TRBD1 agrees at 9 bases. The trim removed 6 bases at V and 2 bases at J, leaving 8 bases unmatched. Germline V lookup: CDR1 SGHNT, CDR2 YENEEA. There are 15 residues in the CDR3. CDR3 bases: TGTGCCAGCAGGTATCCGGGACAGGGAGCCTACGAGCAGTACTTC. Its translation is CASRYPGQGAYEQYF.

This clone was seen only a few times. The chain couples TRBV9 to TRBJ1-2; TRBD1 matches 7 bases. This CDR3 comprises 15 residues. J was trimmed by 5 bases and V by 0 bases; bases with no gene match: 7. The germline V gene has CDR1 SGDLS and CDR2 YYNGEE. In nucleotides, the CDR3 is TGTGCCAGCAGCGTAGTGGGGGACAGCGATTATGGCTACACCTTC. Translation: CASSVVGDSDYGYTF.

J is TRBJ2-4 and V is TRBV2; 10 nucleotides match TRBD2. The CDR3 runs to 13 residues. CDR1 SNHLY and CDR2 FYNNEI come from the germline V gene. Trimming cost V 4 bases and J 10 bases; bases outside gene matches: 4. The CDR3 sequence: CASSGLAGHIQYF. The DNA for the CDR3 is TGTGCCAGCAGTGGACTAGCGGGTCATATTCAGTACTTC.

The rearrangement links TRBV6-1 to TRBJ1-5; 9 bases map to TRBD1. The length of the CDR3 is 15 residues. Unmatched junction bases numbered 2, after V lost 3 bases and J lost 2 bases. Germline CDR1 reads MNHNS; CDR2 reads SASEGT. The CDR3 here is CASSDRDRGNQPQHF. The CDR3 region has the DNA TGTGCCAGCAGTGATCGGGACAGGGGCAATCAGCCCCAGCATTTT.

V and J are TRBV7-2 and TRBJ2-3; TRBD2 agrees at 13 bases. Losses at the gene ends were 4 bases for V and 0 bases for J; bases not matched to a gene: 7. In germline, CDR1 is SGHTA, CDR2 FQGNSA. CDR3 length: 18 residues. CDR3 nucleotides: TGTGCCAGCAGCTACGGACTAGCGGGAGAGGTTAGCACAGATACGCAGTATTTT. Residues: CASSYGLAGEVSTDTQYF.